Shown below are 24 T cell receptor beta chains from a single sample sequenced in a study of early T cells in non-severe SARS-CoV-2 infection. TCRdb fed the 5' RACE reads into MiXCR, producing one record per CDR3 protein. The sample has approximately 97,000 distinct CDR3 sequences, about an eighth seen once; the top ten hold 6.2%. Sequencing input: whole blood. All receptors derive from an adult who was a healthcare worker with PCR-confirmed SARS-CoV-2 infection or an uninfected control (not recorded which).

This chain uses TRBV29-1 with TRBJ2-1; no definite D call. V gave up 0 bases and J gave up 4 bases, with 13 bases separating them. CDR3 size: 15 residues. Germline V gives CDR1 SQVTM, CDR2 ANQGSEA. CDR3 sequence reads: CSVEERRRPYNEQFF. CDR3 coding DNA: TGCAGCGTTGAAGAGCGGCGCAGGCCGTACAATGAGCAGTTCTTC.

This clonotype was recorded a few times. This rearrangement joins TRBV3-1 to TRBJ1-5; D is ambiguous. This CDR3 is built from 13 residues. Trimming took off 0 bases at V and 6 bases at J, with 6 bases between the two ends. Germline CDR1 LGHDT, CDR2 YNNKEL (reference sequence). CDR3 bases: TGTGCCAGCAGCCAAGATTTGGGTCAGCCCCAGCATTTT. Protein product: CASSQDLGQPQHF. Using reference TRBV3-1 and TRBJ1-5 for the parts outside the CDR3, the full variable domain is DTAVSQTPKYLVTQMGNDKSIKCEQNLGHDTMYWYKQDSKKFLKIMFSYNNKELIINETVPNRFSPKSPDKAHLNLHINSLELGDSAVYFCASSQDLGQPQHFGDGTRLSIL.

Points on this clonotype: A read error may account for a junction end that differs from germline. V gene TRBV20-1 combines with J gene TRBJ2-1, with a tentative D call TRBD2 (6 bases). The CDR3 is 16 residues long. The germline V gene encodes CDR1 DFQATT and CDR2 SNEGSKA (reference sequence). In DNA form, the CDR3 reads TGCAGTGCTAGACGAGACTCAGCGGGTGGGTACAATGAGCAGTCCTTC. Protein sequence: CSARRDSAGGYNEQSF.

The chain is built from TRBV6-6 and TRBJ2-4; tentative D call: TRBD1 (6 bases). V lost 5 bases and J 0 bases, leaving 17 bases between the germline ends. The CDR3 totals 17 residues. Germline V gene lookup returns CDR1 MNHNY and CDR2 SVGAGI (reference sequence). The CDR3 loop is CASSTTGIGLAKNIQYF. The CDR3 DNA is TGTGCCAGCAGTACAACAGGGATCGGACTAGCCAAAAACATTCAGTACTTC.

V is TRBV6-2 or TRBV6-3 and J is TRBJ1-6; no definite D call. V was pared by 2 bases and J by 10 bases, with 15 bases between. Germline lookup yields CDR1 MNHEY and CDR2 SVGEGT. This CDR3 contains 15 residues. The CDR3 DNA follows: TGTGCCAGCAGTTACCGAGGACTCCTCGAATCACCCCTCCACTTT. This sequence encodes CASSYRGLLESPLHF.

This clonotype has a handful of counts. The CDR3 spells CASSQFVGYGYTF. CDR3 DNA sequence: TGTGCCAGCAGCCAATTTGTAGGCTATGGCTACACCTTC. The V call is TRBV6-6, the J call TRBJ1-2; D unclear. Trimming cost V 6 bases and J 4 bases, with 12 bases left between them. Looked up from germline, CDR1 is MNHNY and CDR2 is SVGAGI (reference sequence). The CDR3 spans 13 residues.

This clonotype was detected ten times or more. V usage is TRBV7-2 and J usage is TRBJ2-7, with D tentatively TRBD2 (5 bases). The germline CDR1 and CDR2 sequences are SGHTA and FQGNSA. Trimming left V 2 bases short and J 0 bases short, with 11 bases between. The CDR3 runs to 15 residues. CDR3 sequence reads: CASSLTPGSSYEQYF. CDR3 coding DNA: TGTGCCAGCAGCTTAACGCCGGGGAGCTCCTACGAGCAGTACTTC.

This clonotype was detected only a few times. The genes are TRBV27 and TRBJ2-1; TRBD2 is a possible D gene (6 bases). Germline CDR1 reads MNHEY; CDR2 reads SMNVEV (reference sequence). V was shortened by 10 bases and J by 6 bases, with 25 bases between the two germline ends. This CDR3 comprises 16 residues. Here the CDR3 reads CATTSSSASGRNEQFF. The CDR3 coding sequence is TGTGCCACTACTAGCTCTTCTGCATCCGGGCGCAATGAGCAGTTCTTC.

This chain connects TRBV14 to TRBJ2-3; D is tentatively TRBD1 or TRBD2 (5 bases each). The germline V gene has CDR1 SGHDN and CDR2 FVKESK. This CDR3 comprises 14 residues. Trimming removed 4 bases at V and 4 bases at J, with 12 bases between. CDR3 in amino acids: CASSLARGADTQYF. CDR3 DNA: TGTGCCAGCAGCCTAGCGAGAGGGGCAGATACGCAGTATTTT.

About this clonotype: A much larger clone is a single base away; this may be a read error. This sequence joins TRBV10-3 and TRBJ1-5; 7 bases align to TRBD1. The junction had 8 bases not matched to a gene; V was cut back by 6 bases and J by 6 bases. The CDR3 consists of 14 residues. Per the germline V gene, CDR1 is ENHRY and CDR2 is SYGVKD. This CDR3 reads CAISPTGTSQPQHF. Here the CDR3 DNA reads TGTGCCATCAGCCCGACAGGGACAAGTCAGCCCCAGCATTTT.

This clonotype was observed many times. The chain uses TRBV7-8 and TRBJ2-1, with 11 bases lining up with TRBD2. Germline-derived CDR1 and CDR2 are SGHVS and FQNEAQ. The trim removed 7 bases at V and 8 bases at J, leaving 4 bases unmatched. This CDR3 comprises 13 residues. This CDR3 is CASKTSGSDEQFF. Written as DNA, the CDR3 is TGTGCCAGCAAAACTAGCGGGAGTGATGAGCAGTTCTTC.

V gene TRBV5-4 combines with J gene TRBJ1-1, with 8 bases fitting TRBD1. The trim removed 0 bases at V and 10 bases at J, leaving 5 bases unmatched. The CDR3 totals 13 residues. Germline CDR1 is SGHNT and CDR2 is YYREEE (reference sequence). The CDR3 here is CASSLGQGILAFF. As DNA, the CDR3 is TGTGCCAGCAGCTTGGGACAGGGGATCTTAGCTTTCTTT.

This clonotype was found many times. The chain couples TRBV6-5 to TRBJ2-7, with TRBD2 identical over 8 bases. Germline V CDR1 and CDR2: MNHEY, SVGAGI. V lost 5 bases, J lost 7 bases, and 19 bases stayed unmatched. This CDR3 has 17 residues. The CDR3 DNA is TGTGCCAGCAGTCTCACCCCTGGGAGCGGGGGTTCGGGGGAGCAGTACTTC. It codes for CASSLTPGSGGSGEQYF.

The genes are TRBV7-2 and TRBJ2-5, with a weak D call TRBD1 (5 bases). With 5 bases removed from V and 7 bases from J, the gap between germline ends came to 17 bases. The CDR3 loop spans 14 amino acids. CDR1 SGHTA and CDR2 FQGNSA come from the germline V gene. The CDR3 region is CASSKDTPRGTQYF. CDR3 coding DNA: TGTGCCAGCAGCAAGGACACCCCCAGAGGGACCCAGTACTTC.

This clonotype was picked up many times. The rearrangement links TRBV11-2 to TRBJ2-1; the D gene could be TRBD1 or TRBD2 (5 bases each). The CDR3 length is 16 residues. Germline V gene lookup returns CDR1 SGHAT and CDR2 FQNNGV. The V gene lost 2 bases and the J gene lost 0 bases, with 11 bases spanning the gap. The CDR3 spells CASSLFGGSSYNEQFF. For the CDR3, the DNA is TGTGCCAGCAGCTTATTTGGGGGTAGCTCCTACAATGAGCAGTTCTTC.

Regarding this clonotype: A read error may explain this, as a much larger clone is one base away. The chain couples TRBV4-1 to TRBJ2-7; TRBD2 agrees at 7 bases. The CDR3 sequence is 14 residues long. The V gene's germline CDR1 is MGHRA and CDR2 YSYEKL. CDR3 loop: CASSLGLVGDELYF. In nucleotides, the CDR3 is TGCGCCAGCAGCCTTGGACTAGTAGGGGACGAGCTGTACTTC.

In its sample, this clonotype was seen many times. This chain connects TRBV4-3 to TRBJ2-4; D gene ambiguous. With 0 bases removed from V and 0 bases from J, the gap between germline ends came to 12 bases. The length of the CDR3 is 17 residues. Looked up from germline, CDR1 is LGHNA and CDR2 is YSLEER. The CDR3 loop is CASSQDVRGLAKNIQYF. The CDR3 DNA sequence: TGCGCCAGCAGCCAAGATGTGAGAGGATTAGCCAAAAACATTCAGTACTTC.

This clonotype has a handful of counts. This chain links TRBV7-8 with TRBJ1-2, with unresolved D. Trimming left V 5 bases short and J 4 bases short, with 14 bases between. Germline V gene data show CDR1 as SGHVS and CDR2 as FQNEAQ. The CDR3 is 14 amino acids. The CDR3 nucleotides are TGTGCCAGCAGCCCTTCTGGTCGGGCCTATGGCTACACCTTC. As protein: CASSPSGRAYGYTF.

This clonotype was seen at least ten times. The genes are TRBV14 and TRBJ2-1; 8 nucleotides line up with TRBD2. The V and J ends lost 4 bases and 7 bases, in that order; junction bases with no gene match: 9. CDR1 SGHDN and CDR2 FVKESK come from the germline V gene. This CDR3 has 15 amino acids. The CDR3 reads CASSPRTVAGNEQFF. For the CDR3, the DNA is TGTGCCAGCAGCCCCAGAACGGTAGCGGGAAATGAGCAGTTCTTC.

This clonotype was detected ten times or more. The chain links TRBV28 to TRBJ1-6; the D is unclear. V dropped 5 bases and J dropped 5 bases, with 16 bases sitting between them. There are 16 residues in the CDR3. The germline gives CDR1 MDHEN, CDR2 SYDVKM. The CDR3 region is CASSPTLGRNNSPLHF. The CDR3 bases are TGTGCCAGCAGTCCTACCCTAGGCCGGAATAATTCACCCCTCCACTTT. Together with reference TRBV28 and TRBJ1-6, the CDR3 gives the full variable domain: DVKVTQSSRYLVKRTGEKVFLECVQDMDHENMFWYRQDPGLGLRLIYFSYDVKMKEKGDIPEGYSVSREKKERFSLILESASTNQTSMYLCASSPTLGRNNSPLHFGNGTRLTVT.

This clonotype was counted between two and nine times. V is TRBV7-2 and J is TRBJ2-5; 8 bases map to TRBD2. CDR3 length: 14 amino acids. Trimming took 0 bases from V and 4 from J; bases not matched to a gene: 1. Germline assignment: CDR1 SGHTA and CDR2 FQGNSA. The CDR3, as DNA: TGTGCCAGCAGCTTAGCCGGGAGGGCAGAGACCCAGTACTTC. Protein product: CASSLAGRAETQYF.

The chain combines TRBV12-3 or TRBV12-4 with TRBJ1-1; 9 nucleotides line up with TRBD1. The CDR3 contains 13 residues. Trimming at V came to 5 bases and at J to 5 bases, leaving 3 bases not matched to a gene. The DNA of the CDR3 is TGTGCCAGCAGTAGGGACAGGGTGACTGAAGCTTTCTTT. The encoded protein is CASSRDRVTEAFF.

The rearrangement joins TRBV6-7 to TRBJ2-1, with D possibly being TRBD1 or TRBD2 (6 bases each). TRBV6-7 is placed among ORFs of uncertain function. V lost 5 bases, J lost 12 bases, and 26 bases lay in between. This CDR3 contains 16 residues. The CDR3: CASSHIGRWTAQGQFF. CDR3 nucleotides: TGTGCCAGCAGTCACATTGGGAGGTGGACAGCACAGGGGCAGTTCTTC.

This clonotype was seen only a few times. The rearrangement uses TRBV27 and TRBJ2-2; D is possibly TRBD2 (5 bases). The CDR3 contains 15 residues. Germline V gene data show CDR1 as MNHEY and CDR2 as SMNVEV (reference sequence). Trimming removed 5 bases from V and 0 bases from J, with 10 bases in between. As DNA, the CDR3 is TGTGCCAGCAGTGTTGGACTGACGAACACCGGGGAGCTGTTTTTT. Its protein is CASSVGLTNTGELFF.